The 18 T cell receptor beta chains below were found in one sample sequenced in a study of CD8 T cells in ankylosing spondylitis. One entry per CDR3 protein, called by TCRdb with MiXCR from the 5' RACE reads. The sample lists 310,000 or so distinct CDR3 sequences, over 15% occurring once. Sequences were obtained from blood, either unsorted or a sorted T cell fraction (not recorded which). The receptor source for this set is a male donor with ankylosing spondylitis or in good health (not recorded which).

In its sample, this clonotype was seen many times. The chain carries TRBV29-1 and TRBJ1-1; no definite D call. The V end lost 7 bases, the J end lost 0 bases, and 15 bases lay between the germline ends. In germline, CDR1 is SQVTM, CDR2 ANQGSEA. The CDR3 loop spans 14 amino acids. CDR3: CSAVLGGLNTEAFF. In DNA form, the CDR3 reads TGCAGCGCCGTCTTGGGAGGATTGAACACTGAAGCTTTCTTT. Looking up the rest from reference TRBV29-1 and TRBJ1-1 gives the full variable domain: SAVISQKPSRDICQRGTSLTIQCQVDSQVTMMFWYRQQPGQSLTLIATANQGSEATYESGFVIDKFPISRPNLTFSTLTVSNMSPEDSSIYLCSAVLGGLNTEAFFGQGTRLTVV.

V and J are TRBV6-6 and TRBJ2-4; TRBD1 matches at 8 bases. The CDR3 totals 13 residues. The V and J ends lost 5 bases and 8 bases, in that order; junction bases with no gene match: 5. Germline CDR1 MNHNY, CDR2 SVGAGI (reference sequence). The CDR3 nucleotides read TGTGCCAGCAGTGACAGGGGCGCGGACATTCAGTACTTC. Translating gives CASSDRGADIQYF.

The gene calls are TRBV7-2 and TRBJ1-5; TRBD1 is a possible D gene (6 bases). Germline loops: CDR1 SGHTA, CDR2 FQGNSA. V gave up 6 bases and J gave up 1 base, with 16 bases separating them. The CDR3 is made up of 16 amino acids. The CDR3 loop is CASRPIGGGSNQPQHF. Written as DNA, the CDR3 is TGTGCCAGCAGGCCAATAGGGGGGGGCAGCAATCAGCCCCAGCATTTT.

This clonotype was seen a few times. The chain combines TRBV20-1 with TRBJ1-3; a weak D match, TRBD1 (6 bases). CDR3 length: 15 amino acids. Trimming shortened V by 3 bases and J by 2 bases, and 14 bases separated the two germline ends. Per germline, CDR1 DFQATT and CDR2 SNEGSKA (reference sequence). Here the CDR3 DNA reads TGCAGTGCTAGTTCAGGGGCAGGGCCTGGAAACACCATATATTTT. This codes for CSASSGAGPGNTIYF.

This chain uses TRBV25-1 with TRBJ2-2; 8 bases are shared with TRBD2. Looked up from germline, CDR1 is MGHDK and CDR2 is SYGVNS. J lost 8 bases, V lost 4 bases, and 9 bases had no gene match. CDR3 length: 15 amino acids. Here the CDR3 DNA reads TGTGCCAGCAGTGGACTGAGCGGGGGAGCAGGGGAGCTGTTTTTT. Protein sequence: CASSGLSGGAGELFF.

This chain joins TRBV5-1 and TRBJ2-3; 7 bases are shared with TRBD2. The junction had 4 bases not matched to a gene; V was cut back by 6 bases and J by 0 bases. This CDR3 comprises 14 residues. Germline V gene data show CDR1 as SGHRS and CDR2 as YFSETQ. CDR3 nucleotides: TGCGCCAGCATGCGGGGAGGGAGCACAGATACGCAGTATTTT. Amino acid sequence: CASMRGGSTDTQYF.

In this sample, this clonotype turned up a few times. In DNA, the CDR3 is TGCAGTGCTAGAGATCTCCGAGGACTAGCGGGGCCTCAAGAGACCCAGTACTTC. Amino acids: CSARDLRGLAGPQETQYF. J is TRBJ2-5 and V is TRBV20-1, with 12 bases matching TRBD2. The V and J ends lost 0 bases and 2 bases, in that order; junction bases with no gene match: 10. The CDR3 totals 18 residues. Germline lookup yields CDR1 DFQATT and CDR2 SNEGSKA (reference sequence).

In its sample, this clonotype was seen many times. V and J are TRBV29-1 and TRBJ2-3; no firm D call. Germline V lookup: CDR1 SQVTM, CDR2 ANQGSEA. With 4 bases removed from V and 4 bases from J, the gap between germline ends came to 6 bases. The CDR3 spans 11 residues. This chain's CDR3 is CSVGTADTQYF. The CDR3 DNA reads TGCAGCGTTGGGACGGCAGATACGCAGTATTTT.

The rearrangement joins TRBV7-2 to TRBJ1-6; TRBD1 matches at 7 bases. The V and J ends lost 1 base and 7 bases, in that order; junction bases with no gene match: 10. CDR3 size: 17 residues. Germline values: CDR1 SGHTA, CDR2 FQGNSA. CDR3 sequence: CASSLVSPGGSNSPLHF. CDR3 DNA sequence: TGTGCCAGCAGCTTAGTGAGCCCAGGGGGATCGAATTCACCCCTCCACTTT.

The rearrangement uses TRBV20-1 and TRBJ1-1; D is unresolved. There are 15 residues in the CDR3. From germline, CDR1 is DFQATT and CDR2 SNEGSKA (reference sequence). Trimming pared 1 base from V and 1 base from J, leaving 13 bases between. CDR3 region: CSARVPALGNTEAFF. CDR3 DNA: TGCAGTGCTAGAGTACCAGCGCTGGGGAACACTGAAGCTTTCTTT.

This clonotype has ten or more counts. The CDR3 sequence: CASSPLGSTDTQYF. The CDR3 bases are TGTGCCAGCAGCCCCTTGGGGAGCACAGATACGCAGTATTTT. The chain uses TRBV7-3 and TRBJ2-3, with D uncertain. Germline CDR1 is SGHTA and CDR2 is FQGTGA. The ends were cut back, 5 bases at V and 0 bases at J, with 9 bases in the middle. The CDR3 runs 14 residues.

V gene TRBV6-1 combines with J gene TRBJ2-2; D is possibly TRBD2 (5 bases). Trimming pared 7 bases from V and 4 bases from J, leaving 13 bases between. Germline lookup yields CDR1 MNHNS and CDR2 SASEGT. The CDR3 covers 14 residues. CDR3 DNA: TGTGCCAGCACCCCGAGTGGACTCACCGGGGAGCTGTTTTTT. This gives the protein CASTPSGLTGELFF.

This chain connects TRBV20-1 to TRBJ2-1; 8 positions agree with TRBD2. V gave up 4 bases and J gave up 3 bases; unmatched junction bases: 8. The CDR3 spans 15 residues. Per the germline V gene, CDR1 is DFQATT and CDR2 is SNEGSKA (reference sequence). The CDR3 DNA sequence: TGCAGTGCTAAGACCCTAGCGGGTGGCTACAATGAGCAGTTCTTC. Translated, it gives CSAKTLAGGYNEQFF.

This clonotype has just a few counts. This sequence joins TRBV28 and TRBJ1-2, with 9 positions matching TRBD1. The ends lost 5 bases at V and 8 bases at J; junction bases unmatched: 9. This CDR3 is built from 14 residues. Germline assignment: CDR1 MDHEN and CDR2 SYDVKM. The CDR3 reads CASSARPTGGGYTF. CDR3 DNA: TGTGCCAGCAGTGCACGGCCGACAGGGGGGGGCTACACCTTC.

This clonotype came up a few times. The chain joins TRBV5-1 to TRBJ2-1; 13 nucleotides align to TRBD2. V shed 3 bases, J shed 2 bases, and the junction held 2 bases outside the gene matches. CDR3 length equals 16 residues. The germline V gene has CDR1 SGHRS and CDR2 YFSETQ. As DNA, the CDR3 is TGCGCCAGCAGCTGGGGACTAGCGGGAACCTACAATGAGCAGTTCTTC. This translates into CASSWGLAGTYNEQFF. Full variable domain (rest looked up from reference TRBV5-1 and TRBJ2-1): KAGVTQTPRYLIKTRGQQVTLSCSPISGHRSVSWYQQTPGQGLQFLFEYFSETQRNKGNFPGRFSGRQFSNSRSEMNVSTLELGDSALYLCASSWGLAGTYNEQFFGPGTRLTVL.

This clonotype was recorded many times. The chain couples TRBV20-1 to TRBJ1-2, with D maybe TRBD1 (5 bases). CDR1 DFQATT and CDR2 SNEGSKA come from the germline V gene (reference sequence). With 0 bases removed from V and 1 base from J, the gap between germline ends came to 12 bases. This CDR3 contains 15 residues. The CDR3 loop is CSARDTPGRNYGYTF. The CDR3 DNA is TGCAGTGCTAGAGATACGCCAGGGCGTAACTATGGCTACACCTTC.

The chain has TRBV29-1 and TRBJ1-4; D ambiguous. This CDR3 region has 13 residues. Germline CDR1 SQVTM, CDR2 ANQGSEA. Between the trimmed V and J ends, which lost 6 bases and 0 bases, there was a span of 8 bases. The CDR3 sequence: CSVLTATNEKLFF. CDR3 coding DNA: TGCAGCGTCTTGACCGCAACTAATGAAAAACTGTTTTTT.

This clonotype was observed a handful of times. The chain carries TRBV10-3 and TRBJ2-3; 10 bases fit TRBD1. The CDR3 loop spans 15 amino acids. The junction had 5 bases not matched to a gene; V was cut back by 4 bases and J by 4 bases. Germline V CDR1 and CDR2: ENHRY, SYGVKD. The CDR3 is CAISAGTGDADTQYF. CDR3 DNA sequence: TGTGCCATCAGTGCCGGGACAGGGGATGCAGATACGCAGTATTTT.